This TCR beta chain emerged from a study of cytomegalovirus exposure and HLA in healthy donors. In its sample, this clone was seen a few times. Germline CDR1 reads MNHNS; CDR2 reads SASEGT. CDR3 length: 16 residues. V lost 3 bases to trimming and J lost 2 bases; unmatched junction nucleotides: 6. The PCR ran on 60 Vbeta and 13 Jbeta primers. Only in-frame clones appear in the TCRdb table, and some are missing; sequencing was by immunoSEQ multiplex PCR. The sample includes a few hundred thousand clones, around nine tenths of them seen just once. The clonotype was recovered from a woman aged 18-29 years in good health and CMV-seronegative. What was sequenced was PBMCs. This chain uses TRBV6-1 with TRBJ1-2; TRBD1 agrees at 10 bases. The CDR3 sequence is CASSEGPGQGNYGYTF. CDR3 nucleotides: TGTGCCAGCAGTGAGGGTCCGGGACAGGGGAACTATGGCTACACCTTC.